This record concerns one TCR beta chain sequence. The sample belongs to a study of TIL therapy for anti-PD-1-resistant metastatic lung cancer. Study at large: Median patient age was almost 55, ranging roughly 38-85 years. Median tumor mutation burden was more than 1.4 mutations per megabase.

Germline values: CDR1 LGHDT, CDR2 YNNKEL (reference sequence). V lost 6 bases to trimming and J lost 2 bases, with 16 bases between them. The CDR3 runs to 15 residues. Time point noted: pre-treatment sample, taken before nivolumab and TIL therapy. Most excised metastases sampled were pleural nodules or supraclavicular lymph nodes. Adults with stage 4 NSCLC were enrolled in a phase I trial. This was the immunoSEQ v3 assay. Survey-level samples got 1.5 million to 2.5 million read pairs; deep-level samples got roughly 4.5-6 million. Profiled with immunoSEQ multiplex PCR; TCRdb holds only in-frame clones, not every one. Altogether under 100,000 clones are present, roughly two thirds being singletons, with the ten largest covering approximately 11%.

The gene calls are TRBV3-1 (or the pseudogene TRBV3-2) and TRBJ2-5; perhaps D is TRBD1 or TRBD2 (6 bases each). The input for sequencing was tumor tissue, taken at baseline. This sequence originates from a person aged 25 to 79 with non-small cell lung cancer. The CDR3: CASSRGDFGQETQYF. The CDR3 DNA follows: TGTGCCAGCAGTAGGGGGGACTTCGGTCAAGAGACCCAGTACTTC.